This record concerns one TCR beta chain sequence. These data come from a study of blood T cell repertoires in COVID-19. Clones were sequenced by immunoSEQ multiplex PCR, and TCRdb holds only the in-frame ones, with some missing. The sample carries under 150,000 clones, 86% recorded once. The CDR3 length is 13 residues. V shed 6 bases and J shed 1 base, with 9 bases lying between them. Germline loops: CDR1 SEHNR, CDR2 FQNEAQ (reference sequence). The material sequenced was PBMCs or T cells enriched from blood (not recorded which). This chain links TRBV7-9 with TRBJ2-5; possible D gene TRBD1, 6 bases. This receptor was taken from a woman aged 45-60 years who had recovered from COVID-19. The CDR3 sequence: CASRYRAQETQYF. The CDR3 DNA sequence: TGTGCCAGCAGATACAGGGCCCAAGAGACCCAGTACTTC.